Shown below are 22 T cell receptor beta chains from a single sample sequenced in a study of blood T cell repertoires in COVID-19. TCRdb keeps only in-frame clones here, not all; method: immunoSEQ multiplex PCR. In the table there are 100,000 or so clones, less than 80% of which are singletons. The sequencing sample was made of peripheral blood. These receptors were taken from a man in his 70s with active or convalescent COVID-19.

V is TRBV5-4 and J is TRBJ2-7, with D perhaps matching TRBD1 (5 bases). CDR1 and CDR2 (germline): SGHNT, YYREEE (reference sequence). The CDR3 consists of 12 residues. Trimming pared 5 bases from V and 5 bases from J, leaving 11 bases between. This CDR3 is CASRLGADEQYF. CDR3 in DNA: TGTGCCAGCAGGTTAGGGGCCGACGAGCAGTACTTC.

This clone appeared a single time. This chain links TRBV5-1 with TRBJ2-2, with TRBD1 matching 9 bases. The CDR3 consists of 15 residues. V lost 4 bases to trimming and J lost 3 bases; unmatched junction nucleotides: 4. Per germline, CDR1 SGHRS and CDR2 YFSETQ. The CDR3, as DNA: TGCGCCAGCAGCCCGGGACAGGGTTACACCGGGGAGCTGTTTTTT. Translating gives CASSPGQGYTGELFF.

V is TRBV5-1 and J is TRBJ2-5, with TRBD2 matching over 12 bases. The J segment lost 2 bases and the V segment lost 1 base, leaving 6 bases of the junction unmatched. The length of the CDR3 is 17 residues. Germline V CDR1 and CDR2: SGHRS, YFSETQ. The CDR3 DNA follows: TGCGCCAGCAGCTTGAGGCTTCTAGCGGGGGGGCAAGAGACCCAGTACTTC. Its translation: CASSLRLLAGGQETQYF.

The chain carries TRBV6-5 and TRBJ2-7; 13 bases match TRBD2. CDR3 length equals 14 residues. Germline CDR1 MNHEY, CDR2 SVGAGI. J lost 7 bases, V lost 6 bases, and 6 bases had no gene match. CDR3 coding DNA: TGTGCCAGCAGACTGGGACTAGCGGGGTATGAGCAGTACTTC. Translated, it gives CASRLGLAGYEQYF.

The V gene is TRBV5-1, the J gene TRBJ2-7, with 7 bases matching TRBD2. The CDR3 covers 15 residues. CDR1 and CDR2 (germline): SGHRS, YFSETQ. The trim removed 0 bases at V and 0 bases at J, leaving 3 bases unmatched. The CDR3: CASSLELASSYEQYF. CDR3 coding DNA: TGCGCCAGCAGCTTGGAACTAGCGAGCTCCTACGAGCAGTACTTC. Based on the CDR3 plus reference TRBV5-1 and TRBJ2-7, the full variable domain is KAGVTQTPRYLIKTRGQQVTLSCSPISGHRSVSWYQQTPGQGLQFLFEYFSETQRNKGNFPGRFSGRQFSNSRSEMNVSTLELGDSALYLCASSLELASSYEQYFGPGTRLTVT.

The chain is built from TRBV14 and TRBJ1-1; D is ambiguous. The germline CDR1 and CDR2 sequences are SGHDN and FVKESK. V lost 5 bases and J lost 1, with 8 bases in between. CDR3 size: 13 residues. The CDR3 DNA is TGTGCCAGCAGCAAACAGAGGAACACTGAAGCTTTCTTT. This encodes CASSKQRNTEAFF.

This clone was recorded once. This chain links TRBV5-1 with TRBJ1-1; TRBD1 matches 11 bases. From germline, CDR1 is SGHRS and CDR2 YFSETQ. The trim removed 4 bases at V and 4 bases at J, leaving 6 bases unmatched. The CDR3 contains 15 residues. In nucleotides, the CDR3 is TGCGCCAGCAGCGGACAGGGGGCGCCGGGCACTGAAGCTTTCTTT. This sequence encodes CASSGQGAPGTEAFF.

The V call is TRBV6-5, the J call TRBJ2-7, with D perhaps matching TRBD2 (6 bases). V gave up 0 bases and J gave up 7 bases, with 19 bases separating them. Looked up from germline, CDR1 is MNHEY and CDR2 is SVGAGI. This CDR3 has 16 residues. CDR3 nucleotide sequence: TGTGCCAGCAGTTACTCGGGACTTGGTCCGGGTAGGGAGCAGTACTTC. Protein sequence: CASSYSGLGPGREQYF.

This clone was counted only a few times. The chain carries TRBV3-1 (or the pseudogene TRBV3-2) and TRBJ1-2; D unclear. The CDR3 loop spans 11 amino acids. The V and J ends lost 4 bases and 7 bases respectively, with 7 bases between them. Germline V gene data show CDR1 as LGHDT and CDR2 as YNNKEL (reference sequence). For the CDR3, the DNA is TGTGCCAGCAGCCTTTATAGTGGCTACACCTTC. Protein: CASSLYSGYTF.

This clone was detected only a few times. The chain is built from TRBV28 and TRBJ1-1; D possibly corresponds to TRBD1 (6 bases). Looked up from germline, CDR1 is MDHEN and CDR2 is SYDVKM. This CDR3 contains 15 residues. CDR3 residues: CGSDSPGGRNTEAFF. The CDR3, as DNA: TGTGGATCGGACAGTCCGGGTGGAAGGAACACTGAAGCTTTCTTT.

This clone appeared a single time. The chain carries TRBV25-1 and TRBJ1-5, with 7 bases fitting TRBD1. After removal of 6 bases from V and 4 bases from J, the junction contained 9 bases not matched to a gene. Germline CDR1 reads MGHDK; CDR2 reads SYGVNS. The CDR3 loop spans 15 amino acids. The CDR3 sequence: CASRDRTGVNQPQHF. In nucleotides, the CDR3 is TGTGCCAGCAGGGACCGGACAGGCGTGAATCAGCCCCAGCATTTT.

The CDR3 DNA reads as TGTGCCAGCAGCTTGGGGTCAGGGTGGAGCAATCAGCCCCAGCATTTT. This translates into CASSLGSGWSNQPQHF. The chain is built from TRBV5-6 and TRBJ1-5, with D tentatively TRBD1 (5 bases). V lost 0 bases to trimming and J lost 1 base, with 11 bases between them. Looked up from germline, CDR1 is SGHDT and CDR2 is YYEEEE. The CDR3 contains 16 residues.

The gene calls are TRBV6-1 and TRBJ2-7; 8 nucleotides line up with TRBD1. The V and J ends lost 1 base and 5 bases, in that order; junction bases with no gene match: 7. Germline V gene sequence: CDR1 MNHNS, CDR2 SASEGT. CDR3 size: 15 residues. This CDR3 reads CASSEEDRERDEQYF. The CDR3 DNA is TGTGCCAGCAGTGAAGAGGACAGGGAACGTGACGAGCAGTACTTC.

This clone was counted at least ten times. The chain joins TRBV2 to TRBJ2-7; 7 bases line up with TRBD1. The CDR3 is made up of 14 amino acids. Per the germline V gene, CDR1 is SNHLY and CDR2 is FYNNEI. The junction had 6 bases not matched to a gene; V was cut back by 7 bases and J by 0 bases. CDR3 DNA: TGTGCCAGCAAGGGACAGCCCTCCTCCTACGAGCAGTACTTC. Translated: CASKGQPSSYEQYF.

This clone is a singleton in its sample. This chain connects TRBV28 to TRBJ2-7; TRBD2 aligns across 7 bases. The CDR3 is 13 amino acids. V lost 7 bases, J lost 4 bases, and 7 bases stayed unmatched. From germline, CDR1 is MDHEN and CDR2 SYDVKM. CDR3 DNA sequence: TGTGCCAGCAAGGGCGGGAGTGAGTACGAGCAGTACTTC. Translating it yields CASKGGSEYEQYF.

The CDR3 DNA follows: TGCGCCAGCAGCCAAGAAACCAGGGGCTACACCGGGGAGCTGTTTTTT. Translation: CASSQETRGYTGELFF. V is TRBV4-1 and J is TRBJ2-2, with D perhaps matching TRBD1 (6 bases). Trimming stripped 0 bases from V and 3 bases from J, with 11 bases between. The germline V gene has CDR1 MGHRA and CDR2 YSYEKL. The CDR3 is 16 amino acids.

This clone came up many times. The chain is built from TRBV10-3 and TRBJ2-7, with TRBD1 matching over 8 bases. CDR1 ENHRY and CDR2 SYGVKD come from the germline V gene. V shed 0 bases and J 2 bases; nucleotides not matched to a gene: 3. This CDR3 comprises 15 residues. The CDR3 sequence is CAISESAGQAYEQYF. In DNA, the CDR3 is TGTGCCATCAGTGAGTCGGCGGGACAGGCCTACGAGCAGTACTTC.

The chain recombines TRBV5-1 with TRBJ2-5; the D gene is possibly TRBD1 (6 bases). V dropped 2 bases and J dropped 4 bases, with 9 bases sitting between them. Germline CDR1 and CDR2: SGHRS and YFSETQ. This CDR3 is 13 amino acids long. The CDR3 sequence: CASSFPGAETQYF. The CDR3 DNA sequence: TGCGCCAGCAGCTTTCCAGGGGCAGAGACCCAGTACTTC. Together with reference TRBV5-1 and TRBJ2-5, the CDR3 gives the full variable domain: KAGVTQTPRYLIKTRGQQVTLSCSPISGHRSVSWYQQTPGQGLQFLFEYFSETQRNKGNFPGRFSGRQFSNSRSEMNVSTLELGDSALYLCASSFPGAETQYFGPGTRLLVL.

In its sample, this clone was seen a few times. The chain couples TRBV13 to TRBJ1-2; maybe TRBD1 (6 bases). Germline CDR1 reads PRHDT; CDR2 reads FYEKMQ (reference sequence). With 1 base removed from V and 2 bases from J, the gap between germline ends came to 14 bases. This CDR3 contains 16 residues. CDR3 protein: CASSLEGDTPNYGYTF. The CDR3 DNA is TGTGCCAGCAGCTTAGAGGGGGACACCCCAAACTATGGCTACACCTTC.

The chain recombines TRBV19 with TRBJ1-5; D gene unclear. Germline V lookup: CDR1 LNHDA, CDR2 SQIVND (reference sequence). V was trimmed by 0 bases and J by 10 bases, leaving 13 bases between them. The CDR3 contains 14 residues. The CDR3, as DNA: TGTGCCAGTAGTATAGATCTATTGGCGGGTCCCCAGCATTTT. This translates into CASSIDLLAGPQHF.

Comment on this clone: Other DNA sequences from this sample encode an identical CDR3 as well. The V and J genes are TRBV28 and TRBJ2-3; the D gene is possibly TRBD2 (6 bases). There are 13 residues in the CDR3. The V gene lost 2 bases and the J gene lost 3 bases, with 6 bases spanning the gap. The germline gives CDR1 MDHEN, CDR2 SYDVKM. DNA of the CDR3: TGTGCCAGCAGTTTAGCGGGAACAGATACGCAGTATTTT. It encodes CASSLAGTDTQYF.

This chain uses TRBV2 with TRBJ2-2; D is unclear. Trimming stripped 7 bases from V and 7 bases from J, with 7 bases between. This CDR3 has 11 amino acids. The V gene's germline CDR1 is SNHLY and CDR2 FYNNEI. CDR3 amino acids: CASTLSGELFF. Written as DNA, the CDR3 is TGTGCCAGCACACTGAGCGGGGAGCTGTTTTTT.